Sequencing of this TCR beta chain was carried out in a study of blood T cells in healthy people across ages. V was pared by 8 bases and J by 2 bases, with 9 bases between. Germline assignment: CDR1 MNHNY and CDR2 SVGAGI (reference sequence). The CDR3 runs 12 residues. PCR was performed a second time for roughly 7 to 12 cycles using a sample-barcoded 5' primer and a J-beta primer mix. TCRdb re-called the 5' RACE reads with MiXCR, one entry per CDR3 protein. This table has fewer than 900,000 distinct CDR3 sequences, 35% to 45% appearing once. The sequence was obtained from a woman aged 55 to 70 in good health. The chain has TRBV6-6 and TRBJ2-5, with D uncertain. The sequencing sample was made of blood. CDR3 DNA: TGTGCCAGCGCTTTGAGGCAAGAGACCCAGTACTTC. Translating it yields CASALRQETQYF.